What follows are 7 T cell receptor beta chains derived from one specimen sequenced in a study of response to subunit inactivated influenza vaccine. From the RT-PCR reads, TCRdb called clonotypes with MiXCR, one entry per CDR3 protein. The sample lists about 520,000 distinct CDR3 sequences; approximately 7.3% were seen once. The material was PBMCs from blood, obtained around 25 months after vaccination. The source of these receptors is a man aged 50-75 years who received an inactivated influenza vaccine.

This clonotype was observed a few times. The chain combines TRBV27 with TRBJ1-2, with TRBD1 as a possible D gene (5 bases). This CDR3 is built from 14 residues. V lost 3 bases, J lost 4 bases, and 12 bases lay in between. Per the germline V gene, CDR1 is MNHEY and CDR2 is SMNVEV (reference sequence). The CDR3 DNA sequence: TGTGCCAGCAGTTTCCGACAGCTTGGCTATGGCTACACCTTC. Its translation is CASSFRQLGYGYTF.

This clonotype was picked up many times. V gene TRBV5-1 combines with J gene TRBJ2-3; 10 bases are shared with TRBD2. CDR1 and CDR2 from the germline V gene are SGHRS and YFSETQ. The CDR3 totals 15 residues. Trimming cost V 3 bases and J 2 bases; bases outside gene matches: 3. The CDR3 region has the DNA TGCGCCAGCAGCTCCGGACTAGCGGACACAGATACGCAGTATTTT. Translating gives CASSSGLADTDTQYF. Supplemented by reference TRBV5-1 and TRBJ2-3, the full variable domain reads KAGVTQTPRYLIKTRGQQVTLSCSPISGHRSVSWYQQTPGQGLQFLFEYFSETQRNKGNFPGRFSGRQFSNSRSEMNVSTLELGDSALYLCASSSGLADTDTQYFGPGTRLTVL.

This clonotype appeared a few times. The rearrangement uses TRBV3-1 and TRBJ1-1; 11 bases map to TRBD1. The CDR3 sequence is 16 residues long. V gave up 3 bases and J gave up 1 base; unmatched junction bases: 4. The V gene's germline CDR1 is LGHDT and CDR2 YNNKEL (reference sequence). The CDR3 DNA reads TGTGCCAGCAGCCAGGGGACAGGGGGTTGGAACACTGAAGCTTTCTTT. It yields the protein CASSQGTGGWNTEAFF.

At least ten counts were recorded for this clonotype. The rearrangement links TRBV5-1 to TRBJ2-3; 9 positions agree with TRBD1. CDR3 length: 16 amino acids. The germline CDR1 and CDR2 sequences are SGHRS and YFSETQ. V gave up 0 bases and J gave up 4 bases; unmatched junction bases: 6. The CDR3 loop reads CASSLDGQGIADTQYF. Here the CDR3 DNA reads TGCGCCAGCAGCTTGGATGGACAGGGGATTGCAGATACGCAGTATTTT.

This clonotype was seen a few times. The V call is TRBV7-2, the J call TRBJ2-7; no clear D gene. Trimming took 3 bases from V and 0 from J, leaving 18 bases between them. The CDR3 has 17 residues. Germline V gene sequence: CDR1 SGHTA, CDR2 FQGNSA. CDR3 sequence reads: CASSFPLRRESSYEQYF. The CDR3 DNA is TGTGCCAGCAGCTTCCCTCTCCGAAGAGAGAGCTCCTACGAGCAGTACTTC.

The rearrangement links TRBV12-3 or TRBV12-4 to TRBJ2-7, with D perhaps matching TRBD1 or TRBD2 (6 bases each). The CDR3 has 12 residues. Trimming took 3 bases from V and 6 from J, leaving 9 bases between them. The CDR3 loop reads CASSLWGAEQYF. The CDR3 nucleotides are TGTGCCAGCAGTTTGTGGGGGGCCGAGCAGTACTTC.

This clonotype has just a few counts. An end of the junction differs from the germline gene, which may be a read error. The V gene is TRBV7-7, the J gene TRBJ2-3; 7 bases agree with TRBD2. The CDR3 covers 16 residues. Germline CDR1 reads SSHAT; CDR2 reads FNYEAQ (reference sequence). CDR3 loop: CASSRGVSGSTDTQYF. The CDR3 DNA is TGTGCTAGCAGCCGGGGGGTATCGGGAAGCACAGATACGCAGTATTTT.